This T cell receptor beta chain is drawn from a study of blood T cell repertoires in COVID-19. Produced via immunoSEQ multiplex PCR; TCRdb's table is partial and in-frame only. The profile shows some 250,000 clones, 75% to 90% of them singletons. The germline CDR1 and CDR2 sequences are MNHEY and SMNVEV (reference sequence). The CDR3 contains 13 residues. Trimming took 3 bases from V and 4 from J, leaving 9 bases between them. Of note for this clone: Distinct nucleotide sequences in the sample also encode this CDR3.

The V call is TRBV27, the J call TRBJ1-1; D remains unclear. Sequenced: PBMCs or T cells enriched from blood (not recorded which). This sequence was found in a woman in her forties or fifties who had recovered from COVID-19. Here the CDR3 DNA reads TGTGCCAGCAGTTTGTTCCGGGGCACTGAAGCTTTCTTT. As protein: CASSLFRGTEAFF.